This entry lists 14 T cell receptor beta chains sequenced from one sample in a study of CD8+ T cells in alopecia areata. Reverse transcription of extracted RNA yielded cDNA, which provided the sequencing template. The assay was immunoSEQ multiplex PCR, and TCRdb's table has in-frame clones only and misses some. The sample carries 150,000 to 200,000 clones, 50% to 70% recorded once. The sample in question was CD4+ T cells sorted from blood, obtained at week 0. The receptor set was obtained from a human donor with alopecia areata.

The chain couples TRBV29-1 to TRBJ2-5; D uncertain. V was pared by 3 bases and J by 4 bases, with 12 bases between. CDR1 is SQVTM and CDR2 is ANQGSEA in the germline V gene. The CDR3 runs to 13 residues. The chain's CDR3 is CSVDPGGRETQYF. CDR3 DNA: TGCAGCGTTGACCCCGGCGGAAGAGAGACCCAGTACTTC.

The rearrangement uses TRBV7-8 and TRBJ2-7; D possibly corresponds to TRBD1 (5 bases). Germline CDR1 is SGHVS and CDR2 is FQNEAQ. The V gene lost 4 bases and the J gene lost 3 bases, with 10 bases spanning the gap. This CDR3 comprises 13 residues. For the CDR3, the DNA is TGTGCCAGCAGCTCCAGACAGTTCTACGAGCAGTACTTC. Translation: CASSSRQFYEQYF.

This clone was observed a few times. The rearrangement joins TRBV4-2 to TRBJ2-3; 7 bases are a match to TRBD1. Germline trimming cut 0 bases from V and 5 bases from J; bases unmatched to any gene: 5. The CDR3 runs 15 residues. Germline V gives CDR1 LGHNA, CDR2 YNFKEQ. The CDR3 reads CASSQDRQGRDTQYF. The CDR3 DNA sequence: TGTGCCAGCAGCCAAGATCGACAGGGCAGAGATACGCAGTATTTT.

The rearrangement links TRBV30 to TRBJ2-3, with no clear D. The V gene lost 2 bases and the J gene lost 7 bases, with 10 bases spanning the gap. Per germline, CDR1 GTSNPN and CDR2 SVGIG (reference sequence). The CDR3 has 12 residues. CDR3 region: CAWSPGRNTQYF. The CDR3 coding sequence is TGTGCCTGGAGTCCTGGACGAAATACGCAGTATTTT.

The chain has TRBV11-2 and TRBJ2-7; D gene unclear. The CDR3 loop spans 11 amino acids. CDR1 and CDR2 (germline): SGHAT, FQNNGV. Between the trimmed V and J ends, which lost 3 bases and 4 bases, there was a span of 4 bases. This chain's CDR3 is CASSLDYEQYF. The CDR3 DNA follows: TGTGCCAGCAGCTTGGATTACGAGCAGTACTTC.

V is TRBV4-1 and J is TRBJ2-3, with 11 bases identical to TRBD1. This CDR3 contains 14 residues. Unmatched junction bases numbered 5, after V lost 8 bases and J lost 4 bases. CDR1 and CDR2 (germline): MGHRA, YSYEKL. For the CDR3, the DNA is TGCGCCAGCGCGGACAGGGGGCAGGCAGATACGCAGTATTTT. This translates into CASADRGQADTQYF.

This clone came up a few times. The chain joins TRBV5-1 to TRBJ1-2; the match to TRBD1 covers 8 bases. The CDR3 has 15 residues. V lost 0 bases and J lost 8; bases outside the gene matches: 9. Looked up from germline, CDR1 is SGHRS and CDR2 is YFSETQ. In DNA, the CDR3 is TGCGCCAGCAGCTTGGCGGCAGGGGGCGCGAGGGGCTACACCTTC. Protein sequence: CASSLAAGGARGYTF.

The rearrangement joins TRBV5-1 to TRBJ2-1; D may correspond to TRBD1 or TRBD2 (5 bases each). CDR1 is SGHRS and CDR2 is YFSETQ in the germline V gene. The CDR3 spans 14 residues. The V and J ends lost 0 bases and 6 bases respectively, with 10 bases between them. The CDR3 DNA is TGCGCCAGCAGCTTGGGGGGGAACAGCAATGAGCAGTTCTTC. Encoded protein: CASSLGGNSNEQFF.

This clone was detected a few times. V usage is TRBV29-1 and J usage is TRBJ2-3; TRBD2 matches at 13 bases. V dropped 5 bases and J dropped 2; count of bases not matched to a gene: 4. Per germline, CDR1 SQVTM and CDR2 ANQGSEA. This CDR3 contains 15 residues. CDR3 protein: CSVSGLAGDTDTQYF. The CDR3 region has the DNA TGCAGCGTTTCCGGACTAGCGGGGGACACAGATACGCAGTATTTT.

This chain connects TRBV19 to TRBJ1-1, with D tentatively TRBD1 (6 bases). The V end lost 0 bases, the J end lost 1 base, and 12 bases lay between the germline ends. CDR3 length: 16 amino acids. Germline V gene data show CDR1 as LNHDA and CDR2 as SQIVND (reference sequence). CDR3 loop: CASSIDREGGNTEAFF. As DNA, the CDR3 is TGTGCCAGTAGTATAGATCGGGAAGGGGGGAACACTGAAGCTTTCTTT.

The chain recombines TRBV29-1 with TRBJ2-5; 9 positions match TRBD2. The length of the CDR3 is 14 residues. Germline trimming cut 7 bases from V and 5 bases from J; bases unmatched to any gene: 11. CDR1 SQVTM and CDR2 ANQGSEA come from the germline V gene. The CDR3 region has the DNA TGCAGCGGGCGAGGTAGCGGGGGCGGGGAGACCCAGTACTTC. It translates to CSGRGSGGGETQYF.

This clone was counted a few times. The chain recombines TRBV30 with TRBJ2-7, with 11 nucleotides matching TRBD2. J was trimmed by 0 bases and V by 2 bases; bases with no gene match: 6. The CDR3 is made up of 16 amino acids. Germline V lookup: CDR1 GTSNPN, CDR2 SVGIG (reference sequence). The chain's CDR3 is CAWSWTSGSRSYEQYF. CDR3 bases: TGTGCCTGGAGTTGGACTAGCGGGTCCCGCTCCTACGAGCAGTACTTC.

This clone was counted once. The J gene is TRBJ1-6, the V gene TRBV7-2; 8 nucleotides agree with TRBD1. J lost 7 bases, V lost 3 bases, and 5 bases had no gene match. This CDR3 is built from 15 residues. Germline-derived CDR1 and CDR2 are SGHTA and FQGNSA. This CDR3 is CASSFSTGGNSPLHF. CDR3 sequence (DNA): TGTGCCAGCAGCTTTAGTACAGGGGGGAATTCACCCCTCCACTTT.

This chain's CDR3 is CASSFSSVLSGNTIYF. The CDR3 nucleotides are TGTGCCAGCAGCTTTAGTTCGGTTCTCTCTGGAAACACCATATATTTT. J is TRBJ1-3 and V is TRBV7-2, with D unresolved. V lost 3 bases and J 0 bases, leaving 12 bases between the germline ends. Germline V lookup: CDR1 SGHTA, CDR2 FQGNSA. This CDR3 is built from 16 residues.